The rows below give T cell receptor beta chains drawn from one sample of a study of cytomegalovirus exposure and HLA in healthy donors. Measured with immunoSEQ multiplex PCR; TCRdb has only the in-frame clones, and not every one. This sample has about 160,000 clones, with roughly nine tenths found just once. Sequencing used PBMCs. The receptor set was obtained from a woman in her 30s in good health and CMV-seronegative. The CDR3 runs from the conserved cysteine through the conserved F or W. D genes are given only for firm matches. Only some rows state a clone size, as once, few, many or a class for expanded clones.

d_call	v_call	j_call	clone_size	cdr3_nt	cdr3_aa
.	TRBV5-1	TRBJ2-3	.	TGCGCCAGCACCTTGGGACATCCAGATACGCAGTATTTT	CASTLGHPDTQYF
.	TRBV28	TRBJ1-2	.	TGTGCCACCAGAGACCCAGCCACCTTC	CATRDPATF
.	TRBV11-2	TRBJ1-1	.	TGTGCCAGCAGCTTAGAGAAGAATAGACTTCCGAACACTGAAGCTTTCTTT	CASSLEKNRLPNTEAFF
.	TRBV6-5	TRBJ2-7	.	TGTGCCAGCAGTTACTATGTCAGCTCCTACGAGCAGTACTTC	CASSYYVSSYEQYF
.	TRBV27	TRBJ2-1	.	TGTGCCAGCAGTTTATGGGGAAGTTGGGAGCAGTTCTTC	CASSLWGSWEQFF
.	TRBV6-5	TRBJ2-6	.	TGTGCCAGCAGTTATACGGGGGATGGGGCCAACGTCCTGACTTTC	CASSYTGDGANVLTF
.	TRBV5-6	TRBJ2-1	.	TGTGCCAGCAGCTCCGATTTCGTAGTTGAGCAGTTCTTC	CASSSDFVVEQFF
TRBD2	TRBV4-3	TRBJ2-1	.	TGCGCCAGCAGCCCCGGGGCTAGCGGGAGGTCAAACAATTACAATGAGCAGTTCTTC	CASSPGASGRSNNYNEQFF
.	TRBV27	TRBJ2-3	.	TGTGCCAGCAGTCTCGAAACTACAGATACGCAGTATTTT	CASSLETTDTQYF
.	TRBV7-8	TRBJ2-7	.	TGTGCCAGCAGCCTCCAGCGCTACGAGCAGTACTTC	CASSLQRYEQYF
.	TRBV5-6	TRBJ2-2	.	TGTGCCAGCAGTCTGAATCTTGGGGAGCTGTTTTTT	CASSLNLGELFF
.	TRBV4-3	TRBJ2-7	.	TGCGCCAGCAGCCTGACGATCCGACCCTCCTACGAGCAGTACTTC	CASSLTIRPSYEQYF
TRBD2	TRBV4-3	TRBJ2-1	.	TGCGCCAGCAGCCGGGCTAGCGGGGGCGCCGCCTACAATGAGCAGTTCTTC	CASSRASGGAAYNEQFF
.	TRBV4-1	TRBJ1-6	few	TGCGCCAGCAGCCAAGAGCTCGCGGGGGGCTCCTATAATTCACCCCTCCACTTT	CASSQELAGGSYNSPLHF
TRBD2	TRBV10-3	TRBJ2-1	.	TGTGCCATCAGTGACCGGACTAGCGGGTACAATGAGCAGTTCTTC	CAISDRTSGYNEQFF
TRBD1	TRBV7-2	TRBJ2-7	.	TGTGCCAGCAGCACAGGGGCCTTGCTTTACGAGCAGTACTTC	CASSTGALLYEQYF
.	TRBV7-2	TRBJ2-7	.	TGTGCCAGCAGCTTAGTCGCGGACTACGAGCAGTACTTC	CASSLVADYEQYF
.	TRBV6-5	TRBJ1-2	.	TGTGCCAGCAGTTACTTGGGTGAGAATGGCTACACCTTC	CASSYLGENGYTF
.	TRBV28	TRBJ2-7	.	TGTGCCAGCAGTGGCCAAGAATGGCCAAGCTCCTACGAGCAGTACTTC	CASSGQEWPSSYEQYF
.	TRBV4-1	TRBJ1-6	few	TGCGCCAGCAGCCAAGATCGAGGGACTGGAAGGGCCCTCCACTTT	CASSQDRGTGRALHF
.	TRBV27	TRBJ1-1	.	TGTGCCAGCAGTTTCCGGGGGGCTGGCACTGAAGCTTTCTTT	CASSFRGAGTEAFF
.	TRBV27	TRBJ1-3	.	TGTGCCAGCAGTTTTCGATCCTCTGGAAACACCATATATTTT	CASSFRSSGNTIYF
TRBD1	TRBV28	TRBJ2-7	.	TGTGCCAGCAGTTTTGTTGGGACAGGATCCTACGAGCAGTACTTC	CASSFVGTGSYEQYF
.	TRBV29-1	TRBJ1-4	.	TGCAGCGTTGTAAGACAGAACGATGAAAAACTGTTTTTT	CSVVRQNDEKLFF
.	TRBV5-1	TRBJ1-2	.	TGCGCCAGCAGCTTGGGACAGTTCTTGGGCTATGGCTACACCTTC	CASSLGQFLGYGYTF
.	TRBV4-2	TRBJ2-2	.	TGTGCCAGCAGCCAGGGTGAGGACACCGGGGAGCTGTTTTTT	CASSQGEDTGELFF
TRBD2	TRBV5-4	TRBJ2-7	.	TGTGCCAGCAGCCGCCGGCGGTCTAGCGGGAGACCACCGGGCCCCGGAGAGCAGTACTTC	CASSRRRSSGRPPGPGEQYF
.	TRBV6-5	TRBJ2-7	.	TGTGCCAGCAGCTCCCACGGCCCGCCCTACGAGCAGTACTTC	CASSSHGPPYEQYF
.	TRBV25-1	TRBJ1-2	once	TGTGCCAGCAGTGAATTTACAGACTATGGCTACACCTTC	CASSEFTDYGYTF
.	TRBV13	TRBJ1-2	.	TGTGCCAGCAGCGTCAACTATGGCTACACCTTC	CASSVNYGYTF
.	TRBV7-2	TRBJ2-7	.	TGTGCCAGCAGCTTAGGAATACAAGCATCCTACGAGCAGTACTTC	CASSLGIQASYEQYF
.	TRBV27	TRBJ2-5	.	TGTGCCAGCAGTCCTTATCCAGCAGATAATCAAGAGACCCAGTACTTC	CASSPYPADNQETQYF
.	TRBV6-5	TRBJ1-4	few	TGTGCCAGCAGTTCCGGGACGGCCTATGAAAAACTGTTTTTT	CASSSGTAYEKLFF
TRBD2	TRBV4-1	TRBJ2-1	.	TGCGCCAGCAGCCATACTAGCGGGAGGGCCTACAATGAGCAGTTCTTC	CASSHTSGRAYNEQFF
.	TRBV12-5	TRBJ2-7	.	TGTGCTAGTGGTGAAAACCCGAACGAGCAGTACTTC	CASGENPNEQYF
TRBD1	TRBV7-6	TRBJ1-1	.	TGTGCCAGCAGCCGCGGACAGGAAGACACTGAAGCTTTCTTT	CASSRGQEDTEAFF
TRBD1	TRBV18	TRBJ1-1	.	TGTGCCAGCTCACTCGGACAGGACACTGAAGCTTTCTTT	CASSLGQDTEAFF
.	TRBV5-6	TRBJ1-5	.	TGTGCCAGCAGCTTGTCCTGGGCGGGGGGGAAGGGCAATCAGCCCCAGCATTTT	CASSLSWAGGKGNQPQHF
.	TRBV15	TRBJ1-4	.	TGTGCCACCAGCAGAGATGGGCAGCCGGAAAAACTGTTTTTT	CATSRDGQPEKLFF
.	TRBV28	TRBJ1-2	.	TGTGCCAGCAGTTCACCCGGACAACGAGCTAACTATGGCTACACCTTC	CASSSPGQRANYGYTF
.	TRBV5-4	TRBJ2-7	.	TGTGCCAGCAGCTCCCCAATGCACGAGCAGTACTTC	CASSSPMHEQYF
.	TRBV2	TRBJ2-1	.	TGTGCCAGCAACCTACAGGGATCCTACAATGAGCAGTTCTTC	CASNLQGSYNEQFF
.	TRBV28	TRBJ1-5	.	TGTGCCAGCATCCCGGGACCGAGCAATCAGCCCCAGCATTTT	CASIPGPSNQPQHF
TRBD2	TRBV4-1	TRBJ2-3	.	TGCGCCAGCAGCCAGAGGGGGCCCGCGGGGGGGGCCTCAGATACGCAGTATTTT	CASSQRGPAGGASDTQYF
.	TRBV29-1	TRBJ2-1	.	TGCAGCGTTGAGGCCAGCAGAGACTACAATGAGCAGTTCTTC	CSVEASRDYNEQFF
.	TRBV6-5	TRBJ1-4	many	TGTGCCAGTACGACGAGGGGAGCTAATGAAAAACTGTTTTTT	CASTTRGANEKLFF
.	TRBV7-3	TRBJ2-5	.	TGTGCCAGCAGCTTAATAAGGCAAGAGACCCAGTACTTC	CASSLIRQETQYF
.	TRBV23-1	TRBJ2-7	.	TGCGCCAGCAGTCAAGCTGGTCACTCCTACGAGCAGTACTTC	CASSQAGHSYEQYF
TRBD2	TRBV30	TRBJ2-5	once	TGTGCCTGGGCCTTCAGCGGGAGTGTAGAGACCCAGTACTTC	CAWAFSGSVETQYF
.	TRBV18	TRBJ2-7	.	TGTGCCAGCTCATCCTACGGAGGCTCCTACGAGCAGTACTTC	CASSSYGGSYEQYF
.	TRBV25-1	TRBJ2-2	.	TGTGCCAGCAGTGAATCCCTAGGGTACACCGGGGAGCTGTTTTTT	CASSESLGYTGELFF
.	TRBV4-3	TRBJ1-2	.	TGCGCCAGCAGCCAAGATACGAGTGTCTATGGCTACACCTTC	CASSQDTSVYGYTF